This T cell receptor (beta chain) was recorded in a study of T cells in Graves' hyperthyroidism and ophthalmopathy. The overall study: The blood sample was taken at first diagnosis, before treatment began. Overall study results and limits: Most clonotypes that expanded in the thyroid above 0.001 also showed up in blood. Ophthalmopathy, which appeared later, was predicted by the model a median about 5.9 months before onset.

Hyperthyroidism patients were newly diagnosed, had disease duration under 2 months, and were aged 18 to 65 years. This clonotype has a handful of counts. Its antigen is unidentified. Researchers took RNA transcripts and amplified the TCR beta CDR3 regions from them. Primed by the HTBI set, a first-round RT-PCR was run on the TCR CDR3. TCRdb re-called the multiplex PCR reads with MiXCR, one entry per CDR3 protein. The sample consists of 400,000 to 500,000 distinct CDR3 sequences, around 15% of them appearing once. The source is a woman in her late teens or twenties with Graves' hyperthyroidism. The sample comprised blood.

CDR3 DNA: TGTGCCAGCAGCTTCCCGACAGCTGGCTACACCTTC. Its protein is CASSFPTAGYTF. The V gene is TRBV12-3 or TRBV12-4, the J gene TRBJ1-2; a weak D match, TRBD1 (5 bases). Trimming removed 6 bases from V and 7 bases from J, with 12 bases in between. The CDR3 is 12 amino acids.